This T cell receptor beta chain was retrieved from a study of blood T cell repertoires in COVID-19. On the study more broadly: Specimens from acute and convalescent COVID-19 originated in the United States, Italy and Spain. From T cells, B-cell-depleted T cells, or PBMCs came the material, which was cDNA or gDNA.

This CDR3 comprises 13 residues. V gave up 0 bases and J gave up 1 base, with 5 bases separating them. Per germline, CDR1 SGHRS and CDR2 YFSETQ. Only in-frame clones appear in the TCRdb table, and some are missing; sequencing was by immunoSEQ multiplex PCR. This sample carries about 120,000 clones, around nine tenths of them seen once, and the ten largest clones take around 2.1%. The sample taken for sequencing was peripheral blood. The clonotype was recovered from a woman in her forties or fifties with acute or convalescent COVID-19. The chain combines TRBV5-1 with TRBJ2-7; no reliable D call. This CDR3 is CASSLGESYEQYF. In nucleotides, the CDR3 is TGCGCCAGCAGCTTGGGAGAATCCTACGAGCAGTACTTC. Variable domain in full (rest from reference TRBV5-1 and TRBJ2-7): KAGVTQTPRYLIKTRGQQVTLSCSPISGHRSVSWYQQTPGQGLQFLFEYFSETQRNKGNFPGRFSGRQFSNSRSEMNVSTLELGDSALYLCASSLGESYEQYFGPGTRLTVT.